The 21 T cell receptor beta chains given below trace back to one sample, sequenced in a study of OX40 agonist ivuxolimab in advanced cancers. Sequencing used immunoSEQ multiplex PCR; TCRdb keeps in-frame clones, though not all of them. The top ten clones hold 0.95% to 1.5% of a sample with about 54,000 clones, just under 85% of them seen once. The sample here was CD4+ or CD8+ T cells sorted from blood, taken in a trial of the OX40 agonist ivuxolimab. Receptors originate from an adult with an advanced solid tumor such as melanoma, head and neck, liver or kidney cancer.

V and J are TRBV30 and TRBJ1-2, with unresolved D. The CDR3 has 13 residues. V shed 4 bases and J shed 0 bases, with 9 bases lying between them. The germline CDR1 and CDR2 sequences are GTSNPN and SVGIG (reference sequence). The CDR3: CAWNGRANYGYTF. The CDR3 DNA sequence: TGTGCCTGGAACGGCCGAGCTAACTATGGCTACACCTTC.

This chain connects TRBV7-2 to TRBJ2-2, with TRBD1 identical over 9 bases. CDR3 length: 18 residues. J lost 1 base, V lost 5 bases, and 11 bases had no gene match. In germline, CDR1 is SGHTA, CDR2 FQGNSA. The CDR3 region is CASSPSRTGVGNTGELFF. For the CDR3, the DNA is TGTGCCAGCAGCCCTAGCCGGACAGGGGTCGGGAACACCGGGGAGCTGTTTTTT.

The chain couples TRBV7-2 to TRBJ2-5, with D possibly being TRBD2 (5 bases). V was shortened by 0 bases and J by 5 bases, with 13 bases between the two germline ends. CDR1 and CDR2 (germline): SGHTA, FQGNSA. The CDR3 sequence is 15 residues long. The CDR3 sequence is CASSLAAPGWETQYF. The DNA of the CDR3 is TGTGCCAGCAGCTTAGCAGCGCCGGGGTGGGAGACCCAGTACTTC.

The chain links TRBV6-5 to TRBJ2-7; the match to TRBD2 covers 9 bases. The CDR3 has 15 residues. The junction had 9 bases not matched to a gene; V was cut back by 6 bases and J by 3 bases. Germline values: CDR1 MNHEY, CDR2 SVGAGI. This CDR3 is CASRPEGLAFYEQYF. The CDR3 DNA is TGTGCCAGCAGGCCCGAGGGACTAGCTTTCTACGAGCAGTACTTC.

The chain is built from TRBV5-1 and TRBJ1-4; D is possibly TRBD1 (5 bases). Germline V gene sequence: CDR1 SGHRS, CDR2 YFSETQ. This CDR3 contains 17 residues. V was clipped by 0 bases and J by 4 bases, with 16 bases between them. Here the CDR3 reads CASSLARPGQSNEKLFF. The CDR3, as DNA: TGCGCCAGCAGCTTGGCCCGGCCAGGGCAGAGTAATGAAAAACTGTTTTTT.

This chain uses TRBV28 with TRBJ1-3; D is uncertain. This CDR3 region has 13 residues. Trimming shortened V by 2 bases and J by 2 bases, and 4 bases separated the two germline ends. Germline V gives CDR1 MDHEN, CDR2 SYDVKM. The CDR3 coding sequence is TGTGCCAGCAGTTTAGCCACTGGAAACACCATATATTTT. Its protein product is CASSLATGNTIYF.

This clone has a handful of counts. The rearrangement uses TRBV4-3 and TRBJ1-1; D gene uncertain. Trimming took off 0 bases at V and 0 bases at J, with 23 bases between the two ends. CDR1 is LGHNA and CDR2 is YSLEER in the germline V gene. The length of the CDR3 is 20 residues. CDR3 sequence: CASSQEILGPGDIMNTEAFF. In DNA form, the CDR3 reads TGCGCCAGCAGCCAAGAAATTTTAGGCCCGGGAGACATAATGAACACTGAAGCTTTCTTT.

The gene calls are TRBV18 and TRBJ2-7; tentative D call: TRBD1 (6 bases). Trimming removed 3 bases at V and 1 base at J, with 19 bases between. From germline, CDR1 is KGHSH and CDR2 LQKENI. CDR3 size: 17 residues. The CDR3 DNA reads as TGTGCCAGCTCACCCCAGGCCCCGGACAGTTGGTCCTACGAGCAGTACTTC. The encoded protein is CASSPQAPDSWSYEQYF.

This clone was detected only a few times. V is TRBV7-8 and J is TRBJ2-7; possibly TRBD1 for D (6 bases). Germline values: CDR1 SGHVS, CDR2 FQNEAQ. Trimming removed 1 base at V and 3 bases at J, with 10 bases between. This CDR3 has 14 amino acids. CDR3 nucleotides: TGTGCCAGCAGCTTAGGACAGGCCGTCTACGAGCAGTACTTC. It is translated as CASSLGQAVYEQYF.

The chain is built from TRBV6-5 and TRBJ2-5, with TRBD1 matching 7 bases. There are 14 residues in the CDR3. V was clipped by 4 bases and J by 1 base; unmatched bases: 3. Germline CDR1 and CDR2: MNHEY and SVGAGI. The CDR3 protein is CASSFRGLQETQYF. CDR3 in DNA: TGTGCCAGCAGTTTTAGGGGGCTCCAAGAGACCCAGTACTTC.

V and J are TRBV9 and TRBJ2-1, with D possibly called TRBD1 or TRBD2 (5 bases each). There are 18 residues in the CDR3. Trimming removed 4 bases from V and 0 bases from J, with 20 bases in between. From germline, CDR1 is SGDLS and CDR2 YYNGEE. CDR3 region: CASSLLRGDVRSYNEQFF. CDR3 coding DNA: TGTGCCAGCAGCCTTCTTAGAGGGGACGTCCGCTCCTACAATGAGCAGTTCTTC.

The V call is TRBV7-9, the J call TRBJ2-3, with TRBD2 matching over 11 bases. CDR1 and CDR2 from the germline V gene are SEHNR and FQNEAQ (reference sequence). The CDR3 is 16 amino acids. V dropped 5 bases and J dropped 5; count of bases not matched to a gene: 9. DNA for the CDR3: TGTGCCAGCAGCCTGAACCTAGCGGGAGGTGTAGATACGCAGTATTTT. The encoded protein is CASSLNLAGGVDTQYF.

The chain combines TRBV18 with TRBJ2-1; 8 bases are shared with TRBD1. The V and J ends lost 1 base and 3 bases, in that order; junction bases with no gene match: 2. Germline lookup yields CDR1 KGHSH and CDR2 LQKENI. The CDR3 has 15 amino acids. The CDR3 loop is CASSPRTGIYNEQFF. CDR3 DNA: TGTGCCAGCTCACCACGGACAGGGATCTACAATGAGCAGTTCTTC.

This clone has only a few counts. The chain recombines TRBV6-1 with TRBJ2-7, with D hard to call. Germline CDR1 MNHNS, CDR2 SASEGT. The CDR3 runs 17 residues. Trimming shortened V by 4 bases and J by 0 bases, and 19 bases separated the two germline ends. The CDR3 reads CASSGRRTASFSYEQYF. CDR3 nucleotides: TGTGCCAGCAGTGGCCGTCGAACAGCCTCGTTCTCCTACGAGCAGTACTTC.

The V and J genes are TRBV28 and TRBJ2-1, with 10 bases that match TRBD2. The CDR3 has 18 amino acids. J gave up 8 bases and V 3 bases, and 16 bases lay outside the gene matches. Per germline, CDR1 MDHEN and CDR2 SYDVKM. DNA of the CDR3: TGTGCCAGCAGTTTCGAGGGTAGCGGGAGGTTAGTGCTCCATGAGCAGTTCTTC. As protein: CASSFEGSGRLVLHEQFF.

This chain links TRBV6-1 with TRBJ2-2; no clear D gene. Germline V gene lookup returns CDR1 MNHNS and CDR2 SASEGT. V dropped 1 base and J dropped 4 bases, with 13 bases sitting between them. The CDR3 extends over 16 amino acids. The CDR3 is CASSEGSRVSTGELFF. CDR3 coding DNA: TGTGCCAGCAGTGAAGGAAGTAGGGTCAGCACCGGGGAGCTGTTTTTT.

V gene TRBV4-1 combines with J gene TRBJ1-1; perhaps TRBD1 as D (6 bases). Germline lookup yields CDR1 MGHRA and CDR2 YSYEKL. CDR3 length equals 14 residues. Trimming shortened V by 0 bases and J by 3 bases, and 8 bases separated the two germline ends. This CDR3 is CASSQEQGYTEAFF. The CDR3 DNA reads TGCGCCAGCAGCCAAGAACAGGGATACACTGAAGCTTTCTTT.

This clone has a single count. The J gene is TRBJ2-4, the V gene TRBV30; tentative D call: TRBD2 (5 bases). This CDR3 has 12 amino acids. The germline CDR1 and CDR2 sequences are GTSNPN and SVGIG (reference sequence). V shed 7 bases and J shed 5 bases, with 12 bases lying between them. The CDR3 DNA sequence: TGTGCCTTCAGGAGGACCGAAAACATTCAGTACTTC. It specifies CAFRRTENIQYF.

The chain joins TRBV4-3 to TRBJ2-3, with D uncertain. Trimming removed 0 bases from V and 11 bases from J, with 18 bases in between. The germline V gene encodes CDR1 LGHNA and CDR2 YSLEER. The CDR3 extends over 15 amino acids. The CDR3 DNA reads as TGCGCCAGCAGCCAAGAATCCGGCGGACGGAGAAGGCAGTATTTT. Translating it yields CASSQESGGRRRQYF.

This clone was recorded only once. CDR3 sequence: CASSSPGRSSYNSPLHF. The CDR3, as DNA: TGTGCCAGCAGCTCCCCGGGCAGGAGCTCCTATAATTCACCCCTCCACTTT. V is TRBV7-8 and J is TRBJ1-6; D ambiguous. There are 17 residues in the CDR3. Germline CDR1 is SGHVS and CDR2 is FQNEAQ. Trimming removed 4 bases from V and 0 bases from J, with 13 bases in between.

The rearrangement uses TRBV11-2 and TRBJ2-3, with D unresolved. Per germline, CDR1 SGHAT and CDR2 FQNNGV. The CDR3 length is 15 residues. The V and J ends lost 5 bases and 2 bases respectively, with 14 bases between them. The CDR3 sequence is CASSPGRIITDTQYF. The CDR3 bases are TGTGCCAGCAGCCCCGGACGGATTATCACAGATACGCAGTATTTT.